This entry concerns a single TCR beta chain. Its antigen remains unknown. Unique molecular identifiers were built into the TCRbeta library. Each CDR3 protein is one row after TCRdb ran MiXCR on the PCR reads. This sample has around 450,000 distinct CDR3 sequences; roughly a tenth occur once, and the top ten carry around 2%. The data were taken from a study of T-cell reconstitution after alpha-beta-depleted transplantation in children. The CDR3 covers 15 residues. The ends were cut back, 1 base at V and 3 bases at J, with 13 bases in the middle. The germline CDR1 and CDR2 sequences are GTSNPN and SVGIG (reference sequence). General observations from the study: A year post-transplant, T-cell counts and diversity derived mostly from newly produced T cells.

The input for sequencing was PBMCs, taken before TCRalphabeta/CD19-depleted stem cell transplant. The sequence was obtained from a child aged 2 to 15 with inherited bone marrow failure, due to receive a stem cell transplant. This rearrangement joins TRBV30 to TRBJ2-1; D may correspond to TRBD1 or TRBD2 (5 bases each). CDR3 loop: CAWSELGDGYNEQFF. The CDR3 DNA is TGTGCCTGGAGTGAGTTGGGGGATGGCTACAATGAGCAGTTCTTC.